One and the same sample provided the 15 T cell receptor beta chains below, sequenced in a study of blood T cells in healthy people across ages. Combining a sample-barcoded 5' primer with a J-beta primer mix, a second PCR ran for about 6 to 11 cycles. TCRdb ran MiXCR on the 5' RACE reads and lists one entry per CDR3 protein. This table holds about 830,000 distinct CDR3 sequences, about 62% found once. Sequenced sample: blood. The receptors here all came from a young man in good health.

There are a few counts of this clonotype. The chain joins TRBV12-3 or TRBV12-4 to TRBJ1-2; 9 bases agree with TRBD1. The CDR3 loop spans 13 amino acids. J lost 7 bases, V lost 5 bases, and 5 bases had no gene match. The CDR3 DNA follows: TGTGCCAGCAGTACAGGGGGCTCTTCTGGCTACACCTTC. It translates to CASSTGGSSGYTF.

The chain carries TRBV27 and TRBJ2-7; D is ambiguous. Trimming took off 3 bases at V and 1 base at J, with 7 bases between the two ends. In germline, CDR1 is MNHEY, CDR2 SMNVEV (reference sequence). CDR3 length equals 13 residues. CDR3 residues: CASSFHRSYEQYF. Written as DNA, the CDR3 is TGTGCCAGCAGTTTCCACAGATCCTACGAGCAGTACTTC.

V usage is TRBV5-1 and J usage is TRBJ2-5, with 13 positions matching TRBD2. Germline CDR1 and CDR2: SGHRS and YFSETQ. V shed 6 bases, J shed 4 bases, and the junction held 6 bases outside the gene matches. CDR3 length: 15 amino acids. CDR3 sequence (DNA): TGCGCCAGCATCTTCGGGACTAGCGGGGCAGAGACCCAGTACTTC. Protein product: CASIFGTSGAETQYF.

This clonotype appeared a few times. The chain joins TRBV7-2 to TRBJ2-3, with D uncertain. Trimming removed 2 bases at V and 0 bases at J, with 9 bases between. The germline gives CDR1 SGHTA, CDR2 FQGNSA. The CDR3 consists of 15 residues. The CDR3 DNA reads TGTGCCAGCAGCTTAAGGACGGCTAGCACAGATACGCAGTATTTT. Amino acids: CASSLRTASTDTQYF.

The CDR3 nucleotides read TGCAGCGTTGGGGGCCCGGCAGGGGGAGGTGAGCAGTTCTTC. Amino acids: CSVGGPAGGGEQFF. The V call is TRBV29-1, the J call TRBJ2-1, with D possibly being TRBD1 (7 bases). The CDR3 sequence is 14 residues long. Germline V CDR1 and CDR2: SQVTM, ANQGSEA. Trimming pared 4 bases from V and 9 bases from J, leaving 19 bases between.

This clonotype was found a few times. This rearrangement joins TRBV29-1 to TRBJ2-1; 8 bases line up with TRBD1. CDR3 size: 11 residues. Germline V gene lookup returns CDR1 SQVTM and CDR2 ANQGSEA. The V and J ends lost 8 bases and 9 bases, in that order; junction bases with no gene match: 6. The CDR3 bases are TGCAGCCTAGACAGGGGCGGTGAGCAGTTCTTC. This translates into CSLDRGGEQFF.

This chain links TRBV4-2 with TRBJ2-4; D gene ambiguous. V lost 3 bases and J lost 8, with 11 bases in between. The CDR3 is 13 residues long. Germline V gene data show CDR1 as LGHNA and CDR2 as YNFKEQ. CDR3 amino acids: CASSQGLEDIQYF. The CDR3 bases are TGTGCCAGCAGCCAGGGCTTGGAAGACATTCAGTACTTC.

The V gene is TRBV20-1, the J gene TRBJ2-5, with no clear D. CDR1 is DFQATT, CDR2 SNEGSKA, per germline (reference sequence). V was clipped by 1 base and J by 5 bases, with 14 bases between them. The CDR3 consists of 14 residues. Written as DNA, the CDR3 is TGCAGTGCTAGAGTGCGGAATACCTGGGAGACCCAGTACTTC. It codes for CSARVRNTWETQYF.

The rearrangement uses TRBV6-2 or TRBV6-3 and TRBJ2-5, with D unresolved. The CDR3 loop spans 13 amino acids. The V gene lost 10 bases and the J gene lost 4 bases, with 16 bases spanning the gap. The germline V gene encodes CDR1 MNHEY and CDR2 SVGEGT. The CDR3 loop reads CATSYRIGETQYF. The CDR3 nucleotides are TGTGCCACTTCCTACCGCATAGGAGAGACCCAGTACTTC.

The rearrangement uses TRBV29-1 and TRBJ1-2, with D unresolved. Looked up from germline, CDR1 is SQVTM and CDR2 is ANQGSEA. This CDR3 has 12 residues. Trimming took off 1 base at V and 4 bases at J, with 7 bases between the two ends. This chain's CDR3 is CSVEGTFYGYTF. In DNA, the CDR3 is TGCAGCGTTGAAGGGACCTTCTATGGCTACACCTTC.

The gene calls are TRBV27 and TRBJ2-7, with D hard to call. Trimming cost V 10 bases and J 1 base, with 11 bases left between them. This CDR3 spans 12 amino acids. Germline CDR1 is MNHEY and CDR2 is SMNVEV (reference sequence). CDR3 nucleotides: TGTGCCAACCGAGACCCATCCTACGAGCAGTACTTC. It encodes CANRDPSYEQYF.

This clonotype was counted ten times or more. J is TRBJ2-7 and V is TRBV7-2, with no clear D. Germline V gene sequence: CDR1 SGHTA, CDR2 FQGNSA. V gave up 5 bases and J gave up 0 bases, with 5 bases separating them. This CDR3 contains 12 residues. As DNA, the CDR3 is TGTGCCAGCAGCCAAAGCTCCTACGAGCAGTACTTC. This translates into CASSQSSYEQYF.

This sequence joins TRBV12-3 or TRBV12-4 and TRBJ1-5; tentatively, D is TRBD1 (5 bases). V was cut by 4 bases and J by 4 bases, with 14 bases left in between. The length of the CDR3 is 15 residues. CDR3 residues: CASSSGRGVNQPQHF. The CDR3 DNA sequence: TGTGCCAGCAGTTCGGGACGGGGGGTAAATCAGCCCCAGCATTTT.

The chain joins TRBV7-3 to TRBJ2-4; tentative D call: TRBD1 (5 bases). The DNA end is a closer match to TRBJ2-7, so the J assignment may be wrong. Germline V gene data show CDR1 as SGHTA and CDR2 as FQGTGA. The CDR3 sequence is 17 residues long. CDR3 protein: CASIPGQGSYKTYEQYF. The CDR3 nucleotides are TGTGCCAGCATACCCGGGCAGGGATCCTACAAAACCTACGAGCAGTACTTC.

This clonotype was found a few times. The chain combines TRBV20-1 with TRBJ1-2; TRBD1 agrees at 9 bases. This CDR3 spans 16 amino acids. Germline V gene sequence: CDR1 DFQATT, CDR2 SNEGSKA (reference sequence). V lost 2 bases, J lost 2 bases, and 9 bases stayed unmatched. CDR3 sequence reads: CSARRQGDTSNYGYTF. The CDR3 nucleotides are TGCAGTGCTAGACGACAGGGGGATACTTCAAACTATGGCTACACCTTC.